The 17 T cell receptor beta chains in this list originate from one sample, sequenced in a study of T cell repertoires in cytomegalovirus infection. TCRdb itself ran the reads through MiXCR, one entry per CDR3 protein. The table has tens of thousands of distinct CDR3 sequences, more than 20% seen once; the top ten hold around a sixth. Their antigen targets remain unknown. The sequenced sample consisted of PBMCs, sequenced either directly or after in vitro stimulation (not recorded which). These TCRs come from a human donor in good health (CMV status not recorded). Some clones in this sample may be carry-over from other donors' samples.

The gene calls are TRBV12-3 or TRBV12-4 and TRBJ1-1, with 9 bases lining up with TRBD1. The CDR3 length is 14 residues. The V and J ends lost 9 bases and 1 base, in that order; junction bases with no gene match: 6. The CDR3 sequence: CASRTGVSNTEAFF. For the CDR3, the DNA is TGTGCCAGTAGGACAGGGGTCTCGAACACTGAAGCTTTCTTT.

This clonotype was detected many times. The V call is TRBV10-3, the J call TRBJ2-3, with 7 bases lining up with TRBD1. Trimming removed 2 bases from V and 2 bases from J; junction bases left unmatched: 10. CDR1 and CDR2 from the germline V gene are ENHRY and SYGVKD. The CDR3 length is 17 residues. This CDR3 reads CAISEAQTGLSTDTQYF. DNA of the CDR3: TGTGCCATCAGTGAGGCTCAGACAGGGCTTTCCACAGATACGCAGTATTTT.

The J gene is TRBJ1-5, the V gene TRBV5-1; D is ambiguous. This CDR3 region has 13 residues. From germline, CDR1 is SGHRS and CDR2 YFSETQ. The V and J ends lost 4 bases and 1 base respectively, with 6 bases between them. The CDR3 bases are TGCGCCAGCAGCCTCGGCAGCAATCAGCCCCAGCATTTT. Protein product: CASSLGSNQPQHF.

The J gene is TRBJ1-1, the V gene TRBV5-1, with D unclear. Germline V gene sequence: CDR1 SGHRS, CDR2 YFSETQ. The CDR3 has 13 residues. V lost 7 bases, J lost 4 bases, and 14 bases lay in between. CDR3: CASRESSGTEAFF. CDR3 DNA sequence: TGCGCCAGCCGGGAATCTTCGGGCACTGAAGCTTTCTTT.

By frequency in the sample, this clonotype is medium-sized. The chain links TRBV6-1 to TRBJ1-6; 10 bases line up with TRBD1. Germline V CDR1 and CDR2: MNHNS, SASEGT. The CDR3 loop spans 15 amino acids. Trimming cost V 6 bases and J 9 bases; bases outside gene matches: 8. In DNA form, the CDR3 reads TGTGCCAGCAGGGGTTTGACAGGGGGCAGTTCACCCCTCCACTTT. It translates to CASRGLTGGSSPLHF.

This chain uses TRBV6-6 with TRBJ2-5; TRBD2 aligns across 11 bases. The J segment lost 1 base and the V segment lost 2 bases, leaving 12 bases of the junction unmatched. CDR3 length: 19 residues. The germline gives CDR1 MNHNY, CDR2 SVGAGI (reference sequence). Written as DNA, the CDR3 is TGTGCCAGCAGTTACCCGACTCATAGCGGGAGGGTCGTCCAAGAGACCCAGTACTTC. The encoded protein is CASSYPTHSGRVVQETQYF.

The DNA for the CDR3 is TGCAGCGTTGCGGGGCTAGCGGATTACACCGGGGAGCTGTTTTTT. Amino acid sequence: CSVAGLADYTGELFF. The rearrangement joins TRBV29-1 to TRBJ2-2; TRBD2 matches 7 bases. V gave up 4 bases and J gave up 3 bases; unmatched junction bases: 8. Looked up from germline, CDR1 is SQVTM and CDR2 is ANQGSEA. This CDR3 spans 15 amino acids.

This clonotype was found a few times. The V gene is TRBV27, the J gene TRBJ1-1; D is perhaps TRBD1 (6 bases). The CDR3 spans 13 residues. Germline V lookup: CDR1 MNHEY, CDR2 SMNVEV (reference sequence). The V end was cut by 6 bases, the J end by 1 base, with 9 bases between. The chain's CDR3 is CASRTDRNTEAFF. The CDR3 coding sequence is TGTGCCAGCAGAACGGACAGGAACACTGAAGCTTTCTTT.

This clonotype was recorded at least ten times. V is TRBV7-9 and J is TRBJ2-5, with 11 bases aligning to TRBD2. The CDR3 extends over 14 amino acids. J was trimmed by 2 bases and V by 9 bases; bases with no gene match: 5. Germline V gives CDR1 SEHNR, CDR2 FQNEAQ (reference sequence). The CDR3 protein is CASEGLAAQETQYF. The CDR3 region has the DNA TGTGCCAGTGAGGGACTAGCGGCTCAAGAGACCCAGTACTTC. The variable domain in full, completed from reference TRBV7-9 and TRBJ2-5, reads DTGVSQNPRHKITKRGQNVTFRCDPISEHNRLYWYRQTLGQGPEFLTYFQNEAQLEKSRLLSDRFSAERPKGSFSTLEIQRTEQGDSAMYLCASEGLAAQETQYFGPGTRLLVL.

The chain has TRBV5-1 and TRBJ2-4; 7 bases fit TRBD1. Losses at the gene ends were 4 bases for V and 5 bases for J; bases not matched to a gene: 15. The CDR3 covers 17 residues. Germline CDR1 is SGHRS and CDR2 is YFSETQ. The CDR3 reads CASSEGTGDSSQNIQYF. CDR3 nucleotides: TGCGCCAGCAGCGAAGGAACAGGGGATTCTAGCCAAAACATTCAGTACTTC.

This clonotype is medium-sized by share. The CDR3 is CASSLGRAYGELFF. The CDR3, as DNA: TGTGCCAGCAGTTTAGGCAGGGCCTACGGGGAGCTGTTTTTT. The gene calls are TRBV12-3 or TRBV12-4 and TRBJ2-2; D might be TRBD1 (5 bases). V was shortened by 1 base and J by 7 bases, with 10 bases between the two germline ends. This CDR3 contains 14 residues.

By its share, this clonotype is large. This rearrangement joins TRBV19 to TRBJ2-3; maybe TRBD2 (6 bases). CDR1 is LNHDA, CDR2 SQIVND, per germline (reference sequence). This CDR3 region has 12 residues. Trimming took off 11 bases at V and 4 bases at J, with 13 bases between the two ends. This CDR3 reads CASAPGADTQYF. CDR3 coding DNA: TGTGCCTCCGCCCCGGGGGCAGATACGCAGTATTTT.

J is TRBJ2-3 and V is TRBV18; either TRBD1 or TRBD2 may fit D (5 bases each). From germline, CDR1 is KGHSH and CDR2 LQKENI. CDR3 length equals 15 residues. V was pared by 4 bases and J by 5 bases, with 16 bases between. The CDR3 coding sequence is TGTGCCAGCTCACAGGGGACCACCCGGGGAGATACGCAGTATTTT. Encoded protein: CASSQGTTRGDTQYF. The full variable domain, its missing parts supplied by reference TRBV18 and TRBJ2-3, is NAGVMQNPRHLVRRRGQEARLRCSPMKGHSHVYWYRQLPEEGLKFMVYLQKENIIDESGMPKERFSAEFPKEGPSILRIQQVVRGDSAAYFCASSQGTTRGDTQYFGPGTRLTVL.

This clonotype was seen a handful of times. The CDR3 DNA reads as TGTGCCACCAGCTCGTCCGGGACAGCTTACAATGAGCAGTTCTTC. It codes for CATSSSGTAYNEQFF. The chain uses TRBV15 and TRBJ2-1; 7 nucleotides agree with TRBD1. CDR3 length: 15 residues. V lost 5 bases to trimming and J lost 4 bases; unmatched junction nucleotides: 8. The germline V gene encodes CDR1 LNHNV and CDR2 YYDKDF (reference sequence).

There are many counts of this clonotype. The chain links TRBV7-8 to TRBJ1-1; the D is unclear. V was shortened by 2 bases and J by 1 base, with 5 bases between the two germline ends. The germline V gene encodes CDR1 SGHVS and CDR2 FQNEAQ. This CDR3 has 13 residues. This CDR3 reads CASSLSENTEAFF. The DNA for the CDR3 is TGTGCCAGCAGCTTAAGTGAGAACACTGAAGCTTTCTTT.

This clonotype was recorded at least ten times. The chain combines TRBV7-2 with TRBJ2-3; no definite D call. This CDR3 contains 11 residues. Per the germline V gene, CDR1 is SGHTA and CDR2 is FQGNSA. Trimming took off 4 bases at V and 2 bases at J, with 1 base between the two ends. Here the CDR3 reads CASSYTDTQYF. The DNA for the CDR3 is TGTGCCAGCAGCTACACAGATACGCAGTATTTT.

This clonotype was seen a handful of times. The chain employs TRBV5-1 and TRBJ1-6; TRBD1 matches 10 bases. V dropped 4 bases and J dropped 5; count of bases not matched to a gene: 6. Germline V lookup: CDR1 SGHRS, CDR2 YFSETQ. The CDR3 runs 16 residues. The CDR3 protein is CASSTAGTGDNSPLHF. The DNA of the CDR3 is TGCGCCAGCAGCACTGCCGGGACAGGGGATAATTCACCCCTCCACTTT.